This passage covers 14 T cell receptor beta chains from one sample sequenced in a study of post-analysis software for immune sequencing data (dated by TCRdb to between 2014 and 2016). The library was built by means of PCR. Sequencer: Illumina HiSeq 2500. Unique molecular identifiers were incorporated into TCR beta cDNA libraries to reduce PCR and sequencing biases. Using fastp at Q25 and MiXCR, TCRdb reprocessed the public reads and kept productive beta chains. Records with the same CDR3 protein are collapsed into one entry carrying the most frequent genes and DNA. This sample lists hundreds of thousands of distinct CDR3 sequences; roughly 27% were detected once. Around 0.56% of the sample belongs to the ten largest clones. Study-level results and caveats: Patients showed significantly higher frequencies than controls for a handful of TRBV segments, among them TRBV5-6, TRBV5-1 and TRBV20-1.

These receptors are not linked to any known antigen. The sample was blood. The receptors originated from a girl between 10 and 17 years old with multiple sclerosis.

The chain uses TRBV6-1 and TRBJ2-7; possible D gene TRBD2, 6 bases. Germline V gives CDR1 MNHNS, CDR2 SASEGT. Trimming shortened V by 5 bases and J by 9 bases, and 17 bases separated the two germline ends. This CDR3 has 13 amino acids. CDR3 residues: CASSRGTQSGQYF. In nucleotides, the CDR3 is TGTGCCAGCAGTCGCGGGACTCAATCGGGGCAGTACTTC.

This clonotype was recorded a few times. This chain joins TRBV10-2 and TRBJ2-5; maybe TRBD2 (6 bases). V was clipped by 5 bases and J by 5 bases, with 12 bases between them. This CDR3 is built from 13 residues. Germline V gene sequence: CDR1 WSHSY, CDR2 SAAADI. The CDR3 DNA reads TGCGCCAGCAGTACGGCTAGCGTCGAGACCCAGTACTTC. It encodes CASSTASVETQYF.

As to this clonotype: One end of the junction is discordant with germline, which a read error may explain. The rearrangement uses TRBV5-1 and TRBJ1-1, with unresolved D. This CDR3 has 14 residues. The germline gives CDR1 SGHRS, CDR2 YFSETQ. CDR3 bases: TGCGCCAACAGCTTGGGAGCTTTTAACACTGAAGCTTTCTTT. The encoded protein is CANSLGAFNTEAFF. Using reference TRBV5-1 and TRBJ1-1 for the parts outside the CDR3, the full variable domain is KAGVTQTPRYLIKTRGQQVTLSCSPISGHRSVSWYQQTPGQGLQFLFEYFSETQRNKGNFPGRFSGRQFSNSRSEMNVSTLELGDSALYLCANSLGAFNTEAFFGQGTRLTVV.

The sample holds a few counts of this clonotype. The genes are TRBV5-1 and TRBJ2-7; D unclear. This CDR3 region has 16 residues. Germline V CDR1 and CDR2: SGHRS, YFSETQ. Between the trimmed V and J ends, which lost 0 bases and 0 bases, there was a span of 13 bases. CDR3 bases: TGCGCCAGCAGCTTGGACGTCACCTCTAGCTCCTACGAGCAGTACTTC. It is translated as CASSLDVTSSSYEQYF.

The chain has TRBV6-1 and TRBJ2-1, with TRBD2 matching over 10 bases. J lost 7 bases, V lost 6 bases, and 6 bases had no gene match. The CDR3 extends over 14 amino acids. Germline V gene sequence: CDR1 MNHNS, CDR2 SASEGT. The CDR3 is CASRTAGGGNEQFF. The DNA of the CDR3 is TGTGCCAGCAGGACAGCGGGAGGGGGGAATGAGCAGTTCTTC.

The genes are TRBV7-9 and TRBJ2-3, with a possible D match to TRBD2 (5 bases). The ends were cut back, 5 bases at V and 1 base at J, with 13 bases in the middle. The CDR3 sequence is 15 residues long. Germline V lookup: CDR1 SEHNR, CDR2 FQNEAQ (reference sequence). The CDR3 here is CASSLRAAGTDTQYF. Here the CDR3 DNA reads TGTGCCAGCAGCCTGCGGGCCGCGGGCACAGATACGCAGTATTTT.

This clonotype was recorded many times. CDR3 in amino acids: CASGTGMSSYEQYF. CDR3 nucleotide sequence: TGCGCCAGCGGAACAGGGATGAGCTCCTACGAGCAGTACTTC. This chain joins TRBV5-1 and TRBJ2-7; D perhaps matches TRBD1 (6 bases). V lost 7 bases to trimming and J lost 0 bases, with 14 bases between them. Germline CDR1 SGHRS, CDR2 YFSETQ. The CDR3 contains 14 residues.

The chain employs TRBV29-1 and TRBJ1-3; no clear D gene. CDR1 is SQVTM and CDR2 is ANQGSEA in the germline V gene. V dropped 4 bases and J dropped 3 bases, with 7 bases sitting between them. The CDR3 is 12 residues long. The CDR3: CSVGAVGNTIYF. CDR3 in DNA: TGCAGCGTTGGGGCAGTTGGAAACACCATATATTTT.

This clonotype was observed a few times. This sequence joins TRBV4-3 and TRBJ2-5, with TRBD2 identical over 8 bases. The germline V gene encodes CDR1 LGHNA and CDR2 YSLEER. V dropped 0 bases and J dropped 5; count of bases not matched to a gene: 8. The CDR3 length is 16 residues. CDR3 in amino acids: CASSQELAGQGETQYF. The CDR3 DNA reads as TGCGCCAGCAGCCAAGAGCTAGCGGGTCAGGGGGAGACCCAGTACTTC.

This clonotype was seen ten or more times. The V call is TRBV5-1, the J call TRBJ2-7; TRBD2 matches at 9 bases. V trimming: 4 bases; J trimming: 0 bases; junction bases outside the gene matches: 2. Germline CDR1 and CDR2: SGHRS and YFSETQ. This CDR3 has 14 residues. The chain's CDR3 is CASSISGSSYEQYF. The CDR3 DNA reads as TGCGCCAGCAGCATTAGCGGGAGCTCCTACGAGCAGTACTTC. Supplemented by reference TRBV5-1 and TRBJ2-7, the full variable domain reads KAGVTQTPRYLIKTRGQQVTLSCSPISGHRSVSWYQQTPGQGLQFLFEYFSETQRNKGNFPGRFSGRQFSNSRSEMNVSTLELGDSALYLCASSISGSSYEQYFGPGTRLTVT.

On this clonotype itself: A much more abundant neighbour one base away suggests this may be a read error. The CDR3 coding sequence is TGTGCCAGCAGCTTAGCCGGGGGCGGCGATTACTACAATGAGCAGTACTTC. Translating it yields CASSLAGGGDYYNEQYF. V and J are TRBV11-2 and TRBJ2-1; D possibly uses TRBD1 or TRBD2 (6 bases each). The J call may be mistaken, given a closer DNA end match to TRBJ2-7. There are 17 residues in the CDR3. The V gene's germline CDR1 is SGHAT and CDR2 FQNNGV.

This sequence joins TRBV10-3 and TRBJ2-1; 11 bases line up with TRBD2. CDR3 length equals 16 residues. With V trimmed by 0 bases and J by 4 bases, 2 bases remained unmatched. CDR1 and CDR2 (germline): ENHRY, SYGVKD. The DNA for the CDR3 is TGTGCCATCAGTGAGTCGAGACTAGCGGGGTACAATGAGCAGTTCTTC. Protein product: CAISESRLAGYNEQFF.

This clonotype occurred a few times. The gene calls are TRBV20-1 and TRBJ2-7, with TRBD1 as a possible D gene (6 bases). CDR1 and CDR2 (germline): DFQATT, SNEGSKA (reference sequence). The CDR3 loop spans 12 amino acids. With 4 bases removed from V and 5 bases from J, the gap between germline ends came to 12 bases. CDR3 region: CSATRTVHEQYF. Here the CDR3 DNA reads TGCAGTGCTACCCGGACAGTCCACGAGCAGTACTTC.

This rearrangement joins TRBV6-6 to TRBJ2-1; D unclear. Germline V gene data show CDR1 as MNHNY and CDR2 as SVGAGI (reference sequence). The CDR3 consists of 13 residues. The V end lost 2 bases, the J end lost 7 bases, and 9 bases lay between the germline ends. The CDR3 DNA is TGTGCCAGCAGTTACGTGGGGTCGAATGAGCAGTTCTTC. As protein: CASSYVGSNEQFF.